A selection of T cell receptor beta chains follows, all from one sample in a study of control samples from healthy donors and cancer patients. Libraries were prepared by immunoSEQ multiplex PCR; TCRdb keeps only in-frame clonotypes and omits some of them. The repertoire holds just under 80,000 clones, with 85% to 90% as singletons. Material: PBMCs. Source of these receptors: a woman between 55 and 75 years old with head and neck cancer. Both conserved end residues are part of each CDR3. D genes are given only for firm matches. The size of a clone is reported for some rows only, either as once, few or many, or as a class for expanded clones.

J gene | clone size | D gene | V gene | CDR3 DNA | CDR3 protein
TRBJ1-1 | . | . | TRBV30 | TGTGCCTGGAGTGTTGAGACTGAAGCTTTCTTT | CAWSVETEAFF
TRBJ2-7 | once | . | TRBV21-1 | TGTGCCAGCAGCCCGAGACAGGGAGCCTACGAGCAGTACTTC | CASSPRQGAYEQYF
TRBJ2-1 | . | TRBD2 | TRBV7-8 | TGTGCCAGCAGCTTAGGGGGGGACTATACCTACAATGAGCAGTTCTTC | CASSLGGDYTYNEQFF
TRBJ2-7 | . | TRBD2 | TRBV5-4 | TGTGCCAGCAGCCTAGGACTAGCGGGATCTCAGTACTTC | CASSLGLAGSQYF
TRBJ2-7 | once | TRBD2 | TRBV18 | TGTGCCAGCTCACCACGCGGGGGGGGATACGAGCAGTACTTC | CASSPRGGGYEQYF
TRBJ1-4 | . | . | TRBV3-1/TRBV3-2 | TGTGCCAGCAGCCAGGACAGCGGGAATGAAAAACTGTTTTTT | CASSQDSGNEKLFF
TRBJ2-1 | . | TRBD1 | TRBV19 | TGTGCCTCGGGACAGGGTTACAATGAGCAGTTCTTC | CASGQGYNEQFF
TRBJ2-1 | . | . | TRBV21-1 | TGTGCCAGCAGCAAAGCTCCGGGACTAGCGGGATCATGGCATGAGCAGTTCTTC | CASSKAPGLAGSWHEQFF
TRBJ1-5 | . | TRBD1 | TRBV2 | TGTGCCAGCAGTAACAGGGGAAAACAGCCCCAGCATTTT | CASSNRGKQPQHF
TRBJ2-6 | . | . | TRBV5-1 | TGCGCCAGCAGCTTGATGAGCTCTGGGGCCAACGTCCTGACTTTC | CASSLMSSGANVLTF
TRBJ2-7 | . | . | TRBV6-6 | TGTGCCAGCAGCCGCAGGGACGGGCACGAGCAGTACTTC | CASSRRDGHEQYF
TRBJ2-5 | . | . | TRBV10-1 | TGCGCCAGCAGTGATTCTGCCGCCAGAGAGACCCAGTACTTC | CASSDSAARETQYF
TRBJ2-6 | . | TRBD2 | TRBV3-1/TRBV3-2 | TGTGCCAGCAGCCTGACTAGCGGGAGCTCTGGGGCCAACGTCCTGACTTTC | CASSLTSGSSGANVLTF
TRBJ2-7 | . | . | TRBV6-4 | TGTGCCAGCAGTGTAGGGCAGTTTGTTCCGGGATCGTCCTACGAGCAGTACTTC | CASSVGQFVPGSSYEQYF
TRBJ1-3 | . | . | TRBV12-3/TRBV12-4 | TGTGCCAGCATGGCTTGGGGAAACACCATATATTTT | CASMAWGNTIYF
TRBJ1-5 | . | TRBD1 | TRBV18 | TGTGCCAGCTCACCGACAGGGGTTGGCCAGCCCCAGCATTTT | CASSPTGVGQPQHF
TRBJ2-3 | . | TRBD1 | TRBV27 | TGTGCCAGCAGTTTCGGGGACAGCCGGGGCACAGATACGCAGTATTTT | CASSFGDSRGTDTQYF
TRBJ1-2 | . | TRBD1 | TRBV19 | TGTGCCAGTAGTATAGGACAGGGGGCGGATGGCTACACCTTC | CASSIGQGADGYTF
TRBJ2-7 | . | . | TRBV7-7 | TGTGCCAGCAGCTTAGCGCTTAGCGGCGAGCAGTACTTC | CASSLALSGEQYF
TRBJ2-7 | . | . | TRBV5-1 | TGCGCCAGCAGCTTGTTGGTAGGCTCCTACGAGCAGTACTTC | CASSLLVGSYEQYF
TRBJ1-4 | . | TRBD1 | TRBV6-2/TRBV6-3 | TGTGCCAGCAGCGGACAGGCCAATAATGAAAAACTGTTTTTT | CASSGQANNEKLFF
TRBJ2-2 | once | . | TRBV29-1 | TGCAGCGTTGAACCCCGCAACACCGGGGAGCTGTTTTTT | CSVEPRNTGELFF
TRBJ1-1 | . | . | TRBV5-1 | TGCGCCAGCACTCCAGTTGGGGACACTGAAGCTTTCTTT | CASTPVGDTEAFF
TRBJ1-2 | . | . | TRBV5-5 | TGTGCCAGCAGCTCGTGGTTCGGATCTAACTATGGCTACACCTTC | CASSSWFGSNYGYTF
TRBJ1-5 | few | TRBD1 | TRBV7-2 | TGTGCCAGCAGCTTTGGGACAGGCCTCAATCAGCCCCAGCATTTT | CASSFGTGLNQPQHF
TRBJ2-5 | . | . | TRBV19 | TGTGCCAGTAGTACGGGACGGCAAGAGACCCAGTACTTC | CASSTGRQETQYF
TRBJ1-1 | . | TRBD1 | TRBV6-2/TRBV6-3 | TGTGCCAGCAGCGGACAGGGGGCTCTCACTGAAGCTTTCTTT | CASSGQGALTEAFF
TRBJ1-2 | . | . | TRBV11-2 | TGTGCCAGCAGCTTAGACCGAGGATTAGGCTACACCTTC | CASSLDRGLGYTF
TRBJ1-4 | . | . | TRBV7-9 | TGTGCCAGCAGCTCCCGGGACGGAACAACTAATGAAAAACTGTTTTTT | CASSSRDGTTNEKLFF
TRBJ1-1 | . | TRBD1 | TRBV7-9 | TGTGCCAGCAGCTTAGGGGACAGCCTCGCCACTGAAGCTTTCTTT | CASSLGDSLATEAFF
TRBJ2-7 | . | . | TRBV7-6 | TGTGCCAGCAGCTTTTTGCCGGACACTTACGAGCAGTACTTC | CASSFLPDTYEQYF
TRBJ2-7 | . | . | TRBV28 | TGTGCCAGCAGTTTCACTAGCGAGCAGTACTTC | CASSFTSEQYF